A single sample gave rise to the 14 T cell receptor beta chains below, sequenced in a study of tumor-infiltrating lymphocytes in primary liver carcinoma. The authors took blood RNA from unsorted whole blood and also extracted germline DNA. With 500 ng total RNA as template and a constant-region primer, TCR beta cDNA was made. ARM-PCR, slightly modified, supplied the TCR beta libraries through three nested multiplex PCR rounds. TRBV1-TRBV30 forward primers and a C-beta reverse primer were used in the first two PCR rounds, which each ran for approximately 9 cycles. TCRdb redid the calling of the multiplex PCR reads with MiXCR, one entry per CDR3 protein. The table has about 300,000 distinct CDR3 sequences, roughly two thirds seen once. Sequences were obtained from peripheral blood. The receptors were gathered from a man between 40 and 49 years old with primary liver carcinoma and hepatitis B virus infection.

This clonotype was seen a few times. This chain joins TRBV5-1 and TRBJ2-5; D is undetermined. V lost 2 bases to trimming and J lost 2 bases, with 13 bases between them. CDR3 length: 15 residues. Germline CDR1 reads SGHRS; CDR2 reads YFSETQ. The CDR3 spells CASSFSPAGQETQYF. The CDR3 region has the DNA TGCGCCAGCAGCTTTTCCCCGGCAGGACAAGAGACCCAGTACTTC.

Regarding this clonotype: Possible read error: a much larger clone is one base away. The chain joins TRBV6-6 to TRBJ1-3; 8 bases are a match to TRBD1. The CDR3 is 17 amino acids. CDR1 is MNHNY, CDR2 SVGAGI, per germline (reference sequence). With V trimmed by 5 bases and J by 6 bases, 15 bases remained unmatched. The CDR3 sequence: CASSPMTGAMDVNTIYF. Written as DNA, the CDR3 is TGTGCCAGCAGTCCTATGACAGGGGCCATGGATGTAAACACCATATATTTT.

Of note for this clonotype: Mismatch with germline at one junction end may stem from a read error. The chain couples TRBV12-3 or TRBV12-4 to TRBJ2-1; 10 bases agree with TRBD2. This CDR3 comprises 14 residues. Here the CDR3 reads CAISLSSGGNEQSF. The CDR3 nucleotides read TGTGCCATCAGTTTGTCTAGCGGGGGCAATGAGCAGTCCTTC.

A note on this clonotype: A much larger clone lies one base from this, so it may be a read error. The CDR3 protein is CVSSYRAGETQYF. In DNA, the CDR3 is TGTGTCAGCAGTTATAGGGCAGGGGAGACCCAGTACTTC. This chain links TRBV6-2 or TRBV6-3 with TRBJ2-5, with D tentatively TRBD1 (5 bases). The CDR3 totals 13 residues. Germline V gene lookup returns CDR1 MNHEY and CDR2 SVGEGT.

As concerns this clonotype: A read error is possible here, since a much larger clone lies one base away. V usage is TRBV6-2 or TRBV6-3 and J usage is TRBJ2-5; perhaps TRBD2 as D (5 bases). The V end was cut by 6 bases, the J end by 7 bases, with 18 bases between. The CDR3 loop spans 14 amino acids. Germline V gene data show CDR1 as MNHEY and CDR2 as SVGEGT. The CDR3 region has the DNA TGTGCCAGCAGACCGACGGTCCCCGGAGGGACCCAGTACTTC. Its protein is CASRPTVPGGTQYF.

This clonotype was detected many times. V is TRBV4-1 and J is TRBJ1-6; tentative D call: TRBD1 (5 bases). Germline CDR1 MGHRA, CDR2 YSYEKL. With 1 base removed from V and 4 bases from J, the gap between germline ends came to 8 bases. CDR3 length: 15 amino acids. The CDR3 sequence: CASSQGGTYNSPLHF. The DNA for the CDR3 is TGCGCCAGCAGCCAAGGGGGGACGTATAATTCACCCCTCCACTTT.

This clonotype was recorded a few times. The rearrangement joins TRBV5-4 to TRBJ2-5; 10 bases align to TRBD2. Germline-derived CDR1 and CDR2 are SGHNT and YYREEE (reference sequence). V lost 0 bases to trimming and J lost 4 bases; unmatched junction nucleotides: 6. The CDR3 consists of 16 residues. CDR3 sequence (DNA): TGTGCCAGCAGCTTGGCGGGTCTAGCGGGAGCAGAGACCCAGTACTTC. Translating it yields CASSLAGLAGAETQYF.

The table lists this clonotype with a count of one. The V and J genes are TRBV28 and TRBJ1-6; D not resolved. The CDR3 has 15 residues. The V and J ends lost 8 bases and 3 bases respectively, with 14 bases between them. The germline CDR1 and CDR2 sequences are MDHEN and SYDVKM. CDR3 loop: CASYGHPIYNSPLHF. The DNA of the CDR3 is TGTGCCAGCTACGGGCACCCCATCTATAATTCACCCCTCCACTTT.

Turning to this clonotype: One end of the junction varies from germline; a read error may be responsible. CDR3 sequence reads: CSSSLWRRRGGGAPHNQPQHF. CDR3 nucleotide sequence: TGTTCCAGCAGCTTATGGCGGAGAAGAGGAGGGGGGGCACCTCACAATCAGCCCCAGCATTTT. V is TRBV7-9 and J is TRBJ1-5, with D possibly matching TRBD1 (6 bases). The CDR3 is 21 amino acids. Germline lookup yields CDR1 SEHNR and CDR2 FQNEAQ (reference sequence).

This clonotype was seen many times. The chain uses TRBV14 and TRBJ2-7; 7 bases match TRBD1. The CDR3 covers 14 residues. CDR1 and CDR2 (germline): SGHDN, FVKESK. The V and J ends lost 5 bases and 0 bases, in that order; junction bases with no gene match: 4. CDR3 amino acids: CASSEDRLSYEQYF. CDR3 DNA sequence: TGTGCCAGCAGCGAGGACAGGCTCTCCTACGAGCAGTACTTC.

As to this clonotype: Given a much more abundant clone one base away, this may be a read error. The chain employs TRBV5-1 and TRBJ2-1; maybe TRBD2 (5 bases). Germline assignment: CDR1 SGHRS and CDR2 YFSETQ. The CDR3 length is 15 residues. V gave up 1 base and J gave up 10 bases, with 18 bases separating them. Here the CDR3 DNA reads TGCGCCAGCAGCTTGAACGCGGGTCGTTCCTACGAGCAGTTCTTC. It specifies CASSLNAGRSYEQFF.

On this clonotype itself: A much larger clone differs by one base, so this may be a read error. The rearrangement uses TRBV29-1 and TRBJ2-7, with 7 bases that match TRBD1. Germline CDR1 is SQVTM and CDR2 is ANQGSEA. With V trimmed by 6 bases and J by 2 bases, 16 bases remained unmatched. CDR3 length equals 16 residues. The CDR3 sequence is CSVTNTETGYPYEQYF. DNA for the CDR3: TGCAGCGTCACCAATACCGAGACAGGGTATCCCTACGAGCAGTACTTC.

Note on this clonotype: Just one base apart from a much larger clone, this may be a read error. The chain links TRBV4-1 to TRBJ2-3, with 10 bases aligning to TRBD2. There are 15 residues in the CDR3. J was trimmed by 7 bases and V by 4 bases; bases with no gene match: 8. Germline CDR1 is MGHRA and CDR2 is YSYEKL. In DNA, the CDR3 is TGCGCCAGCAGCCGAGCGGGAGGGCCGACAAATACGCAGTATTTT. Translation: CASSRAGGPTNTQYF.

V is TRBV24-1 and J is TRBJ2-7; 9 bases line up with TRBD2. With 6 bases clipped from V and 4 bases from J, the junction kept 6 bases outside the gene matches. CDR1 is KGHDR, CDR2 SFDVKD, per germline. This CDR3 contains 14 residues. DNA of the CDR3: TGTGCCACCAGTCCGGCGGGAGGGCCTTACGAGCAGTACTTC. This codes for CATSPAGGPYEQYF.